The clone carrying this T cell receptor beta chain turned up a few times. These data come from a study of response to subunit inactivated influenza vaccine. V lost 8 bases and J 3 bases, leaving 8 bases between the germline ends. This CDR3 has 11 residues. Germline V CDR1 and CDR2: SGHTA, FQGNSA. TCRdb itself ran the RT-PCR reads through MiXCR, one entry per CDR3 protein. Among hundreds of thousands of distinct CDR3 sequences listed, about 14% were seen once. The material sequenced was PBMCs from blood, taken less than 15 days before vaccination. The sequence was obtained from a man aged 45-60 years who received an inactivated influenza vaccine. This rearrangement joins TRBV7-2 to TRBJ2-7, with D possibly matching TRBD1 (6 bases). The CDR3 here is CASGGHYEQYF. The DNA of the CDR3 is TGTGCCAGCGGGGGCCACTACGAGCAGTACTTC.